This T cell receptor (beta chain) was observed in a study of blood T cell repertoires in COVID-19. About the study: Samples representing acute and convalescent COVID-19 were sourced from the United States, Italy and Spain. Sources were T cells, B-cell-depleted T cells, or PBMCs; the material itself was cDNA or gDNA.

CDR1 is LGHNA and CDR2 is YNFKEQ in the germline V gene. The CDR3 length is 16 residues. V was cut by 4 bases and J by 7 bases, with 17 bases left in between. Per the authors' pipeline: Amplification with reference gene primers provided the estimates of nucleated cell counts. The table came from immunoSEQ multiplex PCR; TCRdb's copy has only in-frame clones and leaves some out. Clone size and V and J calls were adopted from that table, with D and trimming inferred from the DNA. The sample records some 180,000 clones, over 80% being singletons. Patients at the Seattle site were enrolled during active infection and followed longitudinally.

The origin of this receptor is a woman aged 40 to 49 with COVID-19, enrolled during active disease. Sample: peripheral blood. The chain joins TRBV4-2 to TRBJ1-6; tentative D call: TRBD1 (6 bases). CDR3 sequence reads: CASSPGHEAKNSPLHF. CDR3 in DNA: TGTGCCAGCAGCCCGGGACATGAGGCTAAAAATTCACCCCTCCACTTT.